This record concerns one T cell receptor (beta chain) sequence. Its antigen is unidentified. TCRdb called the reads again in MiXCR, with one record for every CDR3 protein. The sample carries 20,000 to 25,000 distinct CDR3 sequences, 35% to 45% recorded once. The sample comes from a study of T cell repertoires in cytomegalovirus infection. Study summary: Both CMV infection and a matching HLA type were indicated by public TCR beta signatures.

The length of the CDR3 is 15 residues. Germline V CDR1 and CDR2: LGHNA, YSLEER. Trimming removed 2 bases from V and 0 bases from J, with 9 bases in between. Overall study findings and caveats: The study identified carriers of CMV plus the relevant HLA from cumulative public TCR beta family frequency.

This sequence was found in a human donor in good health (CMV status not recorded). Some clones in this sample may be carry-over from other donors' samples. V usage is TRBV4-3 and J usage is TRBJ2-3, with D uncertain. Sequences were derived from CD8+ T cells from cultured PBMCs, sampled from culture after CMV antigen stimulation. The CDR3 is CASSQLGVSTDTQYF. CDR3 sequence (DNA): TGCGCCAGCAGCCAACTAGGCGTGAGCACAGATACGCAGTATTTT.